These 17 T cell receptor beta chains came from one sample sequenced in a study of graft-versus-host responses after intestinal transplantation (dated by TCRdb to the early 2020s). The sample's time point label, in plain terms: cells obtained before transplantation from donor or recipient. Library prep was done by the immunoSEQ multiplex PCR assay. TCRdb holds this immuneACCESS table with in-frame rearrangements only. Some clones are missing; in checked studies, unresolved V genes explain under half, and the rest has no known cause. Recorded for this sample are some 80,000 clones; approximately 89% of them occurred a single time. The top ten hold 7% to 9.5% of the sample. No cognate antigen is known for these TCRs. The sample here was unstimulated CD8+ T cells sorted from spleen or lymph node cells, taken before transplant. The source is a human donor who was the organ donor for an intestinal transplant.

The chain carries TRBV4-1 and TRBJ1-4, with TRBD1 matching over 7 bases. The CDR3 extends over 13 amino acids. CDR1 is MGHRA and CDR2 is YSYEKL in the germline V gene. V was pared by 10 bases and J by 8 bases, with 10 bases of the junction left unmatched. The CDR3: CATSDRVQEKLFF. In nucleotides, the CDR3 is TGCGCCACCTCCGACAGGGTCCAGGAAAAACTGTTTTTT.

The chain is built from TRBV10-3 and TRBJ2-7; D remains ambiguous. V lost 4 bases to trimming and J lost 7 bases, with 11 bases between them. There are 12 residues in the CDR3. Per the germline V gene, CDR1 is ENHRY and CDR2 is SYGVKD. In DNA form, the CDR3 reads TGTGCCATCAGTGGGTCGGGTGAGGAGCAGTACTTC. This sequence encodes CAISGSGEEQYF.

This clone showed up just a few times. The chain has TRBV30 and TRBJ2-2; perhaps D is TRBD1 or TRBD2 (5 bases each). Trimming shortened V by 2 bases and J by 2 bases, and 12 bases separated the two germline ends. The V gene's germline CDR1 is GTSNPN and CDR2 SVGIG (reference sequence). This CDR3 spans 15 amino acids. In DNA, the CDR3 is TGTGCCTGGAGTTGGGAGACAGCAAACACCGGGGAGCTGTTTTTT. Its translation is CAWSWETANTGELFF.

V is TRBV7-9 and J is TRBJ2-7; D unresolved. The germline CDR1 and CDR2 sequences are SEHNR and FQNEAQ (reference sequence). Trimming pared 5 bases from V and 2 bases from J, leaving 4 bases between. CDR3 length equals 11 residues. The CDR3, as DNA: TGTGCCAGCAGCATTACCTACGAGCAGTACTTC. It yields the protein CASSITYEQYF.

The CDR3 is CASSPGLAGVNEQYF. For the CDR3, the DNA is TGTGCCAGCAGTCCCGGACTAGCGGGAGTCAACGAGCAGTACTTC. The rearrangement uses TRBV7-6 and TRBJ2-7, with 13 bases aligning to TRBD2. The ends lost 6 bases at V and 5 bases at J; junction bases unmatched: 7. Germline V gene sequence: CDR1 SGHVS, CDR2 FNYEAQ. This CDR3 is 15 amino acids long.

This chain uses TRBV9 with TRBJ1-1, with TRBD1 matching over 8 bases. The trim removed 3 bases at V and 5 bases at J, leaving 9 bases unmatched. From germline, CDR1 is SGDLS and CDR2 YYNGEE. This CDR3 spans 15 amino acids. DNA for the CDR3: TGTGCCAGCAGCGCTGCGACAGGGGAGGGGACTGAAGCTTTCTTT. Translated, it gives CASSAATGEGTEAFF.

This clone was recorded once. CDR3 residues: CASSSGTSGYNEQFF. In DNA form, the CDR3 reads TGTGCCAGCAGTTCAGGGACTAGCGGCTACAATGAGCAGTTCTTC. The rearrangement joins TRBV27 to TRBJ2-1; 11 bases match TRBD2. This CDR3 contains 15 residues. The germline gives CDR1 MNHEY, CDR2 SMNVEV (reference sequence). Trimming at V came to 4 bases and at J to 3 bases, leaving 2 bases not matched to a gene.

The chain recombines TRBV6-5 with TRBJ2-7; TRBD2 agrees at 11 bases. J was trimmed by 4 bases and V by 4 bases; bases with no gene match: 6. The CDR3 spans 15 residues. Germline CDR1 and CDR2: MNHEY and SVGAGI. The CDR3 here is CASSSPLAGGYEQYF. The CDR3 nucleotides are TGTGCCAGCAGTTCCCCTCTAGCGGGAGGATACGAGCAGTACTTC.

The chain links TRBV6-5 to TRBJ1-1; no clear D. CDR1 MNHEY and CDR2 SVGAGI come from the germline V gene. The CDR3 has 15 amino acids. V gave up 2 bases and J gave up 2 bases, with 12 bases separating them. The CDR3 loop is CASSYGEVVNTEAFF. CDR3 bases: TGTGCCAGCAGTTACGGGGAGGTGGTAAACACTGAAGCTTTCTTT.

V usage is TRBV5-6 and J usage is TRBJ2-1; no clear D gene. The CDR3 is 17 residues long. With 6 bases removed from V and 2 bases from J, the gap between germline ends came to 21 bases. Germline CDR1 reads SGHDT; CDR2 reads YYEEEE. The CDR3: CASTLSSLGITYNEQFF. The CDR3 DNA reads as TGTGCCAGCACCCTTAGTTCTCTAGGGATCACCTACAATGAGCAGTTCTTC.

On this clone: One end of the junction fails to match germline, which may point to a read error. This rearrangement joins TRBV7-7 to TRBJ2-1; 8 bases line up with TRBD1. The CDR3 totals 16 residues. Germline-derived CDR1 and CDR2 are SSHAT and FNYEAQ (reference sequence). CDR3 residues: CASSLEEAGGLDEQFF. In nucleotides, the CDR3 is TGTGCTAGCAGCTTAGAGGAGGCAGGGGGCCTTGATGAGCAGTTCTTC.

This chain links TRBV7-2 with TRBJ2-7; possibly TRBD1 for D (5 bases). Germline V gene lookup returns CDR1 SGHTA and CDR2 FQGNSA. V lost 1 base, J lost 2 bases, and 6 bases lay in between. The CDR3 runs 13 residues. The CDR3 nucleotides read TGTGCCAGCAGCTTAGACAGGCCCTACGAGCAGTACTTC. Encoded protein: CASSLDRPYEQYF.

CDR3 sequence (DNA): TGTGCCAGCAGCGTTGACAGGGGGCCCACCGAAGCTTTCTTT. This translates into CASSVDRGPTEAFF. The chain has TRBV2 and TRBJ1-1; 10 bases are a match to TRBD1. CDR3 size: 14 residues. The germline gives CDR1 SNHLY, CDR2 FYNNEI. After removal of 6 bases from V and 8 bases from J, the junction contained 9 bases not matched to a gene.

The rearrangement uses TRBV11-1 and TRBJ2-6; possible D gene TRBD2, 5 bases. The CDR3 is made up of 15 amino acids. The ends were cut back, 3 bases at V and 1 base at J, with 7 bases in the middle. Looked up from germline, CDR1 is SGHAT and CDR2 is FQDESV (reference sequence). The CDR3 nucleotides are TGTGCCAGCAGCTTTAGCGAATCTGGGGCCAACGTCCTGACTTTC. Translated, it gives CASSFSESGANVLTF.

Regarding this clone: Other nucleotide sequences in the sample specify the same CDR3. The V call is TRBV19, the J call TRBJ2-7; D is tentatively TRBD1 or TRBD2 (5 bases each). V was shortened by 3 bases and J by 7 bases, with 13 bases between the two germline ends. CDR1 and CDR2 from the germline V gene are LNHDA and SQIVND (reference sequence). The CDR3 loop spans 13 amino acids. The CDR3 coding sequence is TGTGCCAGTAGTATGGGGACCCCAGGGGAGCAGTACTTC. Its translation is CASSMGTPGEQYF.

The V and J genes are TRBV5-1 and TRBJ2-7; D possibly corresponds to TRBD1 (6 bases). The CDR3 contains 14 residues. Trimming took off 4 bases at V and 2 bases at J, with 13 bases between the two ends. Per the germline V gene, CDR1 is SGHRS and CDR2 is YFSETQ. The CDR3, as DNA: TGCGCCAGCAGCCCACAGGGAAACCCCTACGAGCAGTACTTC. It yields the protein CASSPQGNPYEQYF.

J is TRBJ2-2 and V is TRBV11-2, with D maybe TRBD1 (6 bases). Germline values: CDR1 SGHAT, CDR2 FQNNGV. This CDR3 spans 15 amino acids. V was trimmed by 5 bases and J by 4 bases, leaving 14 bases between them. This CDR3 reads CASSQASRGTGELFF. The CDR3 DNA sequence: TGTGCCAGCAGCCAGGCCTCCAGGGGCACCGGGGAGCTGTTTTTT.